The clone carrying this TCR beta chain has just a few counts. Antigen specificity is unknown. These data originate in a study of identical twins. MiXCR, run by TCRdb on the 5' RACE reads, gives a single entry per CDR3 protein. The data hold under 350,000 distinct CDR3 sequences, with 8.5% to 9.5% observed a single time. Germline V gene lookup returns CDR1 GTSNPN and CDR2 SVGIG (reference sequence). The CDR3 totals 12 residues. Trimming removed 3 bases at V and 5 bases at J, with 7 bases between. General observations from the study: Where beta out-of-frame sequences were concerned, excess twin sharing was weaker. Zero-insertion analyses might be partly confounded by invariant T cells like MAIT and iNKT.

In addition, the sample was reused for a study of yellow fever vaccine responses in identical twins.

The sample was CD8+ T cells sorted from blood. The sequence was collected from a young woman in good health. The chain recombines TRBV30 with TRBJ2-2, with D possibly TRBD2 on 6 matching bases. CDR3 nucleotide sequence: TGTGCCTGGAGAGGACTAACCGGGGAGCTGTTTTTT. This codes for CAWRGLTGELFF.